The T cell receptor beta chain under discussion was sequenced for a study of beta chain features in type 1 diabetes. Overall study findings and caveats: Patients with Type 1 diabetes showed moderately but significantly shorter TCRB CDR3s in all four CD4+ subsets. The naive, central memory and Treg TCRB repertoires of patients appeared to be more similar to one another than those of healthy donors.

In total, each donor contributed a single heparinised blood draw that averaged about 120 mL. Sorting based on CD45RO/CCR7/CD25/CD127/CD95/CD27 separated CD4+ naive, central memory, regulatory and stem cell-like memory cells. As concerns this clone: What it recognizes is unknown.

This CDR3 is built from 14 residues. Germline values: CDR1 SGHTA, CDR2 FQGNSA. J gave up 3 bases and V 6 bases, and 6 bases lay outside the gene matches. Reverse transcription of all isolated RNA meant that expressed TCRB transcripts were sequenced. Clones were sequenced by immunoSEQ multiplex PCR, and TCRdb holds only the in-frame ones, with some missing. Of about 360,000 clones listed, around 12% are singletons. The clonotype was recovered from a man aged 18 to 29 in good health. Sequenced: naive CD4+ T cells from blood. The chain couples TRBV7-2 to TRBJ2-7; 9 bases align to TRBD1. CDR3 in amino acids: CASREGTGIYEQYF. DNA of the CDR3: TGTGCCAGCAGAGAGGGGACAGGGATCTACGAGCAGTACTTC.